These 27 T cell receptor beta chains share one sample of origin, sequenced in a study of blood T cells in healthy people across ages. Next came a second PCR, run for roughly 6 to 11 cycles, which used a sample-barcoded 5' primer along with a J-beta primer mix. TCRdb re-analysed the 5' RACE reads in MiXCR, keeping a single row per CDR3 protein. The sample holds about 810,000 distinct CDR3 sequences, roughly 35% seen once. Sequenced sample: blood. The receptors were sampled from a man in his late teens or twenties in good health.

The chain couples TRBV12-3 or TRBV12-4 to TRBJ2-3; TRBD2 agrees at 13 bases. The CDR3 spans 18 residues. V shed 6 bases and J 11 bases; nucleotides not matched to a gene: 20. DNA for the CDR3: TGTGCCAGCAGCCTTGGGGTATGGACTAGCGGGGGCACAGATGTGCAGTATTTT. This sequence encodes CASSLGVWTSGGTDVQYF.

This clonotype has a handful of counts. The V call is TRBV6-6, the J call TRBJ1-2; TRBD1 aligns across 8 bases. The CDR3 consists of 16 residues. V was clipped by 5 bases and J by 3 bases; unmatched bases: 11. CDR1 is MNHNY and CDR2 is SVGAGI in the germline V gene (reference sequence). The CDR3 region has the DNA TGTGCCAGCAGTACCAACCCGGACAGGGTGGACTATGGCTACACCTTC. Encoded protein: CASSTNPDRVDYGYTF.

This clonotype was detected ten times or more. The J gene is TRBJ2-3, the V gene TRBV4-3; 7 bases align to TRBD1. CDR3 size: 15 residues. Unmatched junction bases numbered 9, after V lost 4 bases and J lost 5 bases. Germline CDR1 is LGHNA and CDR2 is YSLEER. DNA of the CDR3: TGCGCCAGCAGCCTGACAACAGGGGATGGAGATACGCAGTATTTT. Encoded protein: CASSLTTGDGDTQYF.

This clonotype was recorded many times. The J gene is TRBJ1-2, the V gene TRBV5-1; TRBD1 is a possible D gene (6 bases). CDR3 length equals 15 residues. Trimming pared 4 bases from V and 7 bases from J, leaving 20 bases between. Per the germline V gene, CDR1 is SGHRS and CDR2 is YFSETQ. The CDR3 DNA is TGCGCCAGCAGCGCGGCGGACAGAAGGGTATCTGGCTACACCTTC. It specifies CASSAADRRVSGYTF.

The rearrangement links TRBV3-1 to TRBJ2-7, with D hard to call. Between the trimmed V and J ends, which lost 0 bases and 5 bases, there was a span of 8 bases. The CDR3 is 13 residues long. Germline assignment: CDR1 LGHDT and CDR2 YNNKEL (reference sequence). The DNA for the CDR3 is TGTGCCAGCAGCCAAGATACGGGCCACGAGCAGTACTTC. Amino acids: CASSQDTGHEQYF.

Written as DNA, the CDR3 is TGCAGCGTTGTCAGCTCCACCGGGGAGCTGTTTTTT. Translation gives CSVVSSTGELFF. V is TRBV29-1 and J is TRBJ2-2; the D is unclear. V lost 4 bases and J lost 4, with 7 bases in between. Germline-derived CDR1 and CDR2 are SQVTM and ANQGSEA. The CDR3 contains 12 residues.

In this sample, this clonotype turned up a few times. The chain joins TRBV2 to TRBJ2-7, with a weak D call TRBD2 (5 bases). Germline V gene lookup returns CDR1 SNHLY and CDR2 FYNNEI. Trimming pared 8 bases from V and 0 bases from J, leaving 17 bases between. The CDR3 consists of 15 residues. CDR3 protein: CASEGRPGSSYEQYF. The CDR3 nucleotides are TGTGCCAGCGAGGGCAGGCCGGGAAGCTCCTACGAGCAGTACTTC.

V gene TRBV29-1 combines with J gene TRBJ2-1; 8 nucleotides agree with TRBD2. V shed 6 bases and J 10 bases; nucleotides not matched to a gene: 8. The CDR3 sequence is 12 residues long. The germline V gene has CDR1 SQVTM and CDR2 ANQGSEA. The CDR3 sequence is CSVTGLVDEQFF. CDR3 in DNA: TGCAGCGTGACGGGACTAGTGGACGAGCAGTTCTTC.

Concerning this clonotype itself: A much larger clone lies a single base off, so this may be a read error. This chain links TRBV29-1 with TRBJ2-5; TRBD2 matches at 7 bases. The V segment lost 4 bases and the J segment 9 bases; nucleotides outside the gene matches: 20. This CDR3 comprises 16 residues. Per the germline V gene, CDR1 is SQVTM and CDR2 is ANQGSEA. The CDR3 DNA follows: TGCAGCGTTGGTGGGCCAAATCAAAGGCCCCGGGAGGCCCAGTACTTC. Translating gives CSVGGPNQRPREAQYF.

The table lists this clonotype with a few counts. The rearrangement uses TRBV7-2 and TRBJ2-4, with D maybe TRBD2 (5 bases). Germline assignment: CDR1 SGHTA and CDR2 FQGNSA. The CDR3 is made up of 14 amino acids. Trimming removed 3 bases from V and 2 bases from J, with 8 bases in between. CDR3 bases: TGTGCCAGCAGCTTTTCGGGGACCAAAAACATTCAGTACTTC. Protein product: CASSFSGTKNIQYF.

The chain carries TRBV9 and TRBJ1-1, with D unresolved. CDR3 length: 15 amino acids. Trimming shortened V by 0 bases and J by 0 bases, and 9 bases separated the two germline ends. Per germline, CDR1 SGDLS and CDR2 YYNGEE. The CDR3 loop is CASSVAASLNTEAFF. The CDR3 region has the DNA TGTGCCAGCAGCGTAGCGGCTTCTTTGAACACTGAAGCTTTCTTT.

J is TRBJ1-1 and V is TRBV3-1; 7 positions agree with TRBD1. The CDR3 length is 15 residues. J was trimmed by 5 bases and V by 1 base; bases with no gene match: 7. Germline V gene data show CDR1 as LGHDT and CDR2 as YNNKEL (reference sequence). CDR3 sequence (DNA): TGTGCCAGCAGCCAAGTTACAGGGGTAAAAACTGAAGCTTTCTTT. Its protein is CASSQVTGVKTEAFF.

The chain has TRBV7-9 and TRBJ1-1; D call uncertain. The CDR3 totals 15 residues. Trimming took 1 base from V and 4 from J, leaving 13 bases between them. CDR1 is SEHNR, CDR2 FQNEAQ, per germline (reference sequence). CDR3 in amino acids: CASSLGELMSTEAFF. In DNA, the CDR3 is TGTGCCAGCAGCTTAGGTGAGCTCATGAGCACTGAAGCTTTCTTT.

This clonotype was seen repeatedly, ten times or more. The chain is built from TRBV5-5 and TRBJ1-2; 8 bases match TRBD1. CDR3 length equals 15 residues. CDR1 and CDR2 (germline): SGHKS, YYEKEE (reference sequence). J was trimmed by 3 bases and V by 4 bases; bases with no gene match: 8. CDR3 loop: CASSTGQGRDYGYTF. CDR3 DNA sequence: TGTGCCAGCAGCACCGGACAGGGCCGAGACTATGGCTACACCTTC.

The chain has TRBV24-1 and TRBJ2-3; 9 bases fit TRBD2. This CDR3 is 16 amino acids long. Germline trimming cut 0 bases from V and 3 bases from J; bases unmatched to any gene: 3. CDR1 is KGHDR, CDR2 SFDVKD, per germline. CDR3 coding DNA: TGTGCCACCAGTGATTTGAAGAGCGGGGGGACAGATACGCAGTATTTT. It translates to CATSDLKSGGTDTQYF.

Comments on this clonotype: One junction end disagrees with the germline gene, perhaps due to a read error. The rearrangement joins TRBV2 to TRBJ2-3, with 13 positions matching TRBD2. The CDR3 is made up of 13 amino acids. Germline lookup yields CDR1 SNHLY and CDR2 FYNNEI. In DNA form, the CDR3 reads TGTGCCACAGGGACTAGCGGGACAGATGCGCAGTATTTT. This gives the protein CATGTSGTDAQYF.

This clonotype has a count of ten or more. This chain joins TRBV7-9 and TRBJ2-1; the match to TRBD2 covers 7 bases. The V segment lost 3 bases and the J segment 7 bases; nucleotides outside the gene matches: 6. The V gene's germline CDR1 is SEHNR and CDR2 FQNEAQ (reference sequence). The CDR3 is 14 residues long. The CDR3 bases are TGTGCCAGCAGCTTCGAACTAGCGTCTAATGAGCAGTTCTTC. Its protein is CASSFELASNEQFF.

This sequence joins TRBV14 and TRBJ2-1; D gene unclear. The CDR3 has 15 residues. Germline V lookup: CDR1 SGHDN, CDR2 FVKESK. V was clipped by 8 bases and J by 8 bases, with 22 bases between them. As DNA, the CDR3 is TGTGCCAGCGCCTCGGGTCGGCGGAGAATCGATGAGCAGTTCTTC. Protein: CASASGRRRIDEQFF.

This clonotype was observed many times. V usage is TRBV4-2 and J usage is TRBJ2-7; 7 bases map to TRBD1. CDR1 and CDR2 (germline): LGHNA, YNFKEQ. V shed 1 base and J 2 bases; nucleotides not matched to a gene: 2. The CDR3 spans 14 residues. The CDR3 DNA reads TGTGCCAGCAGCCAAGTGGGACAGACCTACGAGCAGTACTTC. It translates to CASSQVGQTYEQYF.

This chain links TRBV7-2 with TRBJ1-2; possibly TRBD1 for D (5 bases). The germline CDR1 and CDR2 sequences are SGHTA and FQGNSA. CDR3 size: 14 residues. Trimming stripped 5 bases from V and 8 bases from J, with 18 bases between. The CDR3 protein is CASSLGSGPWGYTF. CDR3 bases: TGTGCCAGCAGCCTAGGCTCAGGGCCTTGGGGCTACACCTTC. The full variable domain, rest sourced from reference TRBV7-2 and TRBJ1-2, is GAGVSQSPSNKVTEKGKDVELRCDPISGHTALYWYRQSLGQGLEFLIYFQGNSAPDKSGLPSDRFSAERTGGSVSTLTIQRTQQEDSAVYLCASSLGSGPWGYTFGSGTRLTVV.

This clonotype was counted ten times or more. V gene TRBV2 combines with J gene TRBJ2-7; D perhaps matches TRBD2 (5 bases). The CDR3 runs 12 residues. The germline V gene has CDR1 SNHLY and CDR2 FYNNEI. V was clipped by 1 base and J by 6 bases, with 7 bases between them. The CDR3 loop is CASSEGAGEQYF. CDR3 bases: TGTGCCAGCAGTGAAGGTGCGGGCGAGCAGTACTTC.

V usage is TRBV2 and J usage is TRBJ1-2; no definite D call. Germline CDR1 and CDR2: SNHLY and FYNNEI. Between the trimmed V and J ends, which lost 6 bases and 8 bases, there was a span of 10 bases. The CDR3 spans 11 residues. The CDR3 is CASRTSRGYTF. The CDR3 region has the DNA TGTGCCAGCAGGACATCGAGGGGCTACACCTTC.

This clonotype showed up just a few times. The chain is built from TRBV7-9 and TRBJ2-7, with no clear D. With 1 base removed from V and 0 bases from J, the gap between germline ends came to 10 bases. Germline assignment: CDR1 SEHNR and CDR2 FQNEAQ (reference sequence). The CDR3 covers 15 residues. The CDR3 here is CASSLEQTGSYEQYF. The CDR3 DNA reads TGTGCCAGCAGCTTAGAACAGACTGGCTCCTACGAGCAGTACTTC. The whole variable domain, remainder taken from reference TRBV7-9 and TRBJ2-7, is DTGVSQNPRHKITKRGQNVTFRCDPISEHNRLYWYRQTLGQGPEFLTYFQNEAQLEKSRLLSDRFSAERPKGSFSTLEIQRTEQGDSAMYLCASSLEQTGSYEQYFGPGTRLTVT.

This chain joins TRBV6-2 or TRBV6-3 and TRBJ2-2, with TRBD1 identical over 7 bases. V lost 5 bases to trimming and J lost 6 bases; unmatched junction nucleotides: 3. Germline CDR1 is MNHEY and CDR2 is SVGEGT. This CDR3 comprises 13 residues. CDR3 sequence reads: CASSDDRAGELFF. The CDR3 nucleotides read TGTGCCAGCAGTGACGACAGGGCCGGGGAGCTGTTTTTT.

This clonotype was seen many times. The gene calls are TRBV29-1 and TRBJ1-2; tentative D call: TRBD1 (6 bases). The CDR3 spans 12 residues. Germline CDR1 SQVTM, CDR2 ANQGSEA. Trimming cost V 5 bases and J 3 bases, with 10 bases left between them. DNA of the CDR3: TGCAGCGTTACAGGGAAGGACTATGGCTACACCTTC. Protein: CSVTGKDYGYTF.

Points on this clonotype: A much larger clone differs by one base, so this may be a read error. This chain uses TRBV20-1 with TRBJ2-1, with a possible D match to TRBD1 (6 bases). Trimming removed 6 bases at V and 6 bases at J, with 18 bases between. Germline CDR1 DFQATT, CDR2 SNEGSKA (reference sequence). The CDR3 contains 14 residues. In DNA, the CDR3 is TGCAGTGCCCAGCAGGGGTCAGGGGTCAATGAGCAGTTCTTC. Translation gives CSAQQGSGVNEQFF.

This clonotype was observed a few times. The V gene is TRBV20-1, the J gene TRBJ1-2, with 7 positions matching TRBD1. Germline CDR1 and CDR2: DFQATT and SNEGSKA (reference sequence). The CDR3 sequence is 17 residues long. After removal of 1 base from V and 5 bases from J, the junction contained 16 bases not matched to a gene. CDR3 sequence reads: CSARAPAEGAIGYGYTF. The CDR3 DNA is TGCAGTGCTAGAGCCCCAGCGGAGGGGGCTATCGGGTATGGCTACACCTTC.